The text below deals with one T cell receptor beta chain. Its cognate antigen has yet to be identified. At one of its ends the junction is not consistent with the germline gene, which may arise from a read error. Without any cell sorting, total RNA and DNA were extracted together from about 19-30 mg of bulk tissue using the AllPrep DNA/RNA mini kit. Between late 2015 and early 2016, a few patients in China with histopathologically diagnosed primary liver carcinoma had surgical resection. Chronic HBV infection was present in the patients, and the patients were treatment-naive at sampling. Five spatially separated regions were sampled per tumor: superior, inferior, left-lateral and right-lateral poles, plus the tumor centre. Histological examination found more than 90% viable tumor cells in every tumor sample. Fresh tumor and adjacent tissue pieces were bisected; one half was stored in RNAlater at -80°C, the other sent for histology.

The data belong to a study of tumor-infiltrating lymphocytes in primary liver carcinoma (dated by TCRdb to between 2016 and 2019). As for the study more broadly: Hepatocellular carcinoma (four) or combined HCC and intrahepatic cholangiocarcinoma (one) was present in the five patients, who were three men and two women aged 30 to 69 years. The five patients had tumors of stage T1-T3 N0M0, with maximum diameters ranging from about 4 to 11 cm. Samples yielded roughly 3.65 to 7.13 million productive TCRbeta reads; read depth did not differ significantly between tissue types. Across five regions of each liver tumor, along with adjacent normal tissue and blood, the study brought together TCRbeta repertoire sequencing, expression microarrays and whole-exome sequencing. TCRbeta repertoire sequencing covered about 35 specimens from 5 patients: 25 or so tumor regions, 5 adjacent noncancerous liver tissues and 5 peripheral blood samples. To link TCRbeta repertoire diversity with the local molecular phenotype, the 25 tumor region samples were profiled using Agilent mRNA microarrays. High reproducibility was observed for the technical replicate repertoires, with mean shared-clone rates about 0.92 and correlation coefficients above 0.95. What the work shows at the level of the full study, not this receptor alone: Repertoire overlap was found to be higher between tumor regions (mean about 36%) than between tumor-adjacent (roughly 17%) or tumor-blood (about 14%) pairs, consistent with antigen-driven expansion. Only the TCR beta chain was sequenced, which likely underestimates true repertoire diversity because unpaired alpha chains were not captured. The top 250 clones accounted for a significantly greater share of the repertoire in tumors than in blood (p = 0.039). The study included only four or five patients, and the authors note findings should be validated in a larger study. Only about 7.5-24% of top clones were found in all five regions of a tumor, suggesting spatial heterogeneity of tumor-infiltrating T cells. Since the samples were bulk and unsorted, there was no way to compare CD4+ and CD8+ T cell repertoires.

Using a constant-region primer and ProtoScript II reverse transcriptase, TCRbeta-specific cDNA was reverse-transcribed from around 520 ng total RNA. Three nested multiplex PCR rounds, following a slightly modified ARM-PCR procedure, were used to build the TCRbeta libraries. Multiplex TRBV1-TRBV30 forward primers and a Cbeta reverse primer were used in the first two PCR rounds, each of which was run for 10 to 11 cycles. Sample barcodes and Illumina adapters were added in a final 25-cycle PCR using Deep VentR polymerase. Amplicons of 200-500 bp were gel-purified with a QIAquick gel extraction kit before sequencing. TCRbeta amplicons were sequenced on an Illumina HiSeq 2500 with 250-bp paired-end reads. As for the authors' bioinformatics: Quality trimming of reads was performed with Trimmomatic v0.33, and paired reads were merged with FLASH v1.2.11 so that full CDR3 sequences could be recovered. V, D and J germline segments were assigned to the rearranged TCRbeta sequences by MiGEC v1.2.1b. Clonotype statistics and Shannon-Wiener diversity indices were calculated with VDJtools v1.0.0. To cut down on sampling bias, every analysis after diversity analysis relied on just the 250 most abundant clonotypes from each sample. Through fastp at Q25 and MiXCR, TCRdb rebuilt clones from the public reads, retaining in-frame beta chains. Rows matching on CDR3 protein sequence are summarized as one entry with the most common DNA and genes. The V and J calls were determined by TCRdb, not by the authors. This sample holds 55,000 or so distinct CDR3 sequences; 70% to 85% were observed only once. The ten most abundant clones make up 55% to 70% of the sample.

Based on the germline V gene, the CDR1 and CDR2 sequences are SGHAT and FQNNGV. The CDR3 goes from the cysteine to the phenylalanine over 15 residues. The read is trimmed to its CDR3 DNA, 45 bases read in frame from base 1. The sequence was obtained from a man aged 40-55 years with primary liver carcinoma and hepatitis B virus infection. The sequence links TRBV11-2 to TRBJ2-2; TRBD2 might be the D gene, on 6 matching bases. Source material: liver tumor tissue from sampling region 2. According to the study, the label for this sample's cell subset or site signals: tumor region T2, inferior pole. CDR3 region: CASSIAGSNTGELFF. In nucleotide form, the sequence is TGTGCCAGCAGTATTGCGGGATCGAACACAGGGGAGCTGTTTTTT. Extended through the reference TRBV11-2 and TRBJ2-2 proteins, this CDR3 yields the full variable domain: EAGVAQSPRYKIIEKRQSVAFWCNPISGHATLYWYQQILGQGPKLLIQFQNNGVVDDSQLPKDRFSAERLKGVDSTLKIQPAKLEDSAVYLCASSIAGSNTGELFFGEGSRLTVL.